This entry describes one T cell receptor beta chain. This record comes from a study of T-cell reconstitution after alpha-beta-depleted transplantation in children. The germline gives CDR1 SQVTM, CDR2 ANQGSEA. This CDR3 spans 15 amino acids. Losses at the gene ends were 1 base for V and 7 bases for J; bases not matched to a gene: 9. Preparing the TCRbeta library involved the use of unique molecular identifiers. TCRdb reanalysed the PCR reads using MiXCR and keeps one entry per CDR3 protein. Of over 400,000 distinct CDR3 sequences listed, around 12% were seen once; the top ten hold about 6%. The TCR sequence derives from a human donor who donated a stem cell graft to a child with combined immunodeficiency. The sequences come from PBMCs from the stem cell graft donor, collected from the stem cell graft. The chain recombines TRBV29-1 with TRBJ2-7; 11 nucleotides line up with TRBD1. The CDR3 protein is CSVEVLRDRGREQYF. CDR3 coding DNA: TGCAGCGTTGAAGTACTCCGGGACAGGGGGAGAGAGCAGTACTTC.